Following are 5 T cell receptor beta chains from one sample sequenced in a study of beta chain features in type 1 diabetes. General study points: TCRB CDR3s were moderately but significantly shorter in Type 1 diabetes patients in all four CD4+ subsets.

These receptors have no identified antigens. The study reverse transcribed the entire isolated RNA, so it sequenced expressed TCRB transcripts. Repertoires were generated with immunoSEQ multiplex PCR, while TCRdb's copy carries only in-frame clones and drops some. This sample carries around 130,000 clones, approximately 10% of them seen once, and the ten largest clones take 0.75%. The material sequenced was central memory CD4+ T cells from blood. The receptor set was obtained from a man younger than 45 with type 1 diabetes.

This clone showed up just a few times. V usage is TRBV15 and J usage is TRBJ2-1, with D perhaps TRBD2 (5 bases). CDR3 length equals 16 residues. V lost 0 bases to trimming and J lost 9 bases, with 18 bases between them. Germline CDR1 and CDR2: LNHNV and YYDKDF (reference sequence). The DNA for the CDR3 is TGTGCCACCAGCAGAGATCGGGGAGCCGGGGAAACTGAGCAGTTCTTC. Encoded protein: CATSRDRGAGETEQFF.

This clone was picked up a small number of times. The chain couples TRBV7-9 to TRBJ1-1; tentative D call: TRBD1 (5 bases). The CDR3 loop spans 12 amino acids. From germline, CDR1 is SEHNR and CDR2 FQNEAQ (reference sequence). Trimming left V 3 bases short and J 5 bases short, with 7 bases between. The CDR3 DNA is TGTGCCAGCAGCTTCGACAGAACTGAAGCTTTCTTT. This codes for CASSFDRTEAFF.

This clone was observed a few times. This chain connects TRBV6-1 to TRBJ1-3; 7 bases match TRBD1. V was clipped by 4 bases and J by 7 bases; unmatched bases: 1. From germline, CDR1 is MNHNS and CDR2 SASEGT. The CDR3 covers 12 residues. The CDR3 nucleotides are TGTGCCAGCAGTGTACAGGGGAACACCATATATTTT. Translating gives CASSVQGNTIYF.

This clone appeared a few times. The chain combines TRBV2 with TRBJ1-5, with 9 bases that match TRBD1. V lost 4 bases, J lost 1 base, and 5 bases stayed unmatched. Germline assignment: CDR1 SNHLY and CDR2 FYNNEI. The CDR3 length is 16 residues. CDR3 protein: CASSGGQGRSNQPQHF. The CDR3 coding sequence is TGTGCCAGCAGTGGGGGACAGGGAAGAAGCAATCAGCCCCAGCATTTT.

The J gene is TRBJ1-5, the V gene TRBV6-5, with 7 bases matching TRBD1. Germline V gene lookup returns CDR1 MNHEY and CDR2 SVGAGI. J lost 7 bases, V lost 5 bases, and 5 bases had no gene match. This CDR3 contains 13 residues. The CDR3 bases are TGTGCCAGCAGTGGCGACAGGGTCCAGCCCCAGCATTTT. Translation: CASSGDRVQPQHF.